This TCR beta chain originates from a study of shared clonotypes between healthy human individuals. General study points: Sampling included only blood; tissue repertoires likely differ. For naive CD4 cells, 5% to 6.5% of clonotypes were shared across a handful of donors.

The sorted-subset replicate PCRs were given about 210 ng DNA, which is 30,000 or so T cell genomes. Some clones are missing from TCRdb's copy, which holds only in-frame ones; the method was immunoSEQ multiplex PCR. The sample yields 2 million to 2.5 million clones, less than 95% seen once. Germline values: CDR1 MNHEY, CDR2 SVGAGI. This CDR3 comprises 13 residues. Trimming shortened V by 3 bases and J by 0 bases, and 5 bases separated the two germline ends. Naive CD8 isolation took CD45RO-negative cells positively selected for CCR7 and excluded terminally differentiated effector memory CD45RA+ cells. With respect to this clone: The antigen remains unidentified. Other DNA sequences within the sample encode an identical CDR3.

Sequencing input: naive CD8+ T cells sorted from blood. The chain has TRBV6-5 and TRBJ1-1, with D unresolved. The source is a man younger than 35 in good health. The CDR3 reads CASSYTVNTEAFF. The DNA of the CDR3 is TGTGCCAGCAGTTATACAGTGAACACTGAAGCTTTCTTT.